This TCR beta chain comes out of a study of early T cells in non-severe SARS-CoV-2 infection (dated by TCRdb to about 2021). About the study as a whole: TCR sequencing used bulk RNA from unsorted whole blood, so alpha and beta chains could not be paired. What the authors observed across the whole study: VDJdb matching was skewed toward anti-spike CD8 responses and likely underestimated virus-specific expansions, missing private and CD4 specificities.

Its CDR3 holds 16 amino acids, cysteine through phenylalanine. This entry keeps only the CDR3 DNA: 48 bases, framed from base 1. V loses 5 bases, J loses 3 bases, and the germline ends lie 20 bases apart. CDR1 is given as MNHEY and CDR2 as SMNVEV, both from the germline V gene (reference sequence). Set within a cohort of healthcare workers in London, UK, this nested case-control study involved weekly PCR testing of nasopharyngeal swabs along with blood sampling. Healthcare workers were recruited during the week of the UK lockdown, between 23 and 31 March 2020, and followed weekly for up to roughly 15 weeks. As concerns this clonotype: What this receptor recognizes is not known. Base quality data are lacking; no much larger clone is found one base away.

Libraries came from 5' RACE. Instrument on record: NextSeq 500. To correct for sequencing error and PCR bias, the TCR library protocol tagged individual cDNA molecules with unique molecular identifiers. Both TCR alpha and beta chains were sequenced, and tight co-correlation was observed between alpha and beta sequence abundances in each sample. Per the source publication's procedure: Decombinator V4 was used to annotate TCR sequences for V gene, J gene and CDR3. TCRs were defined as expanded if a significant change between any two time points was detected under a Poisson model with p below 0.0001. Abundances of TCRs were expressed as counts per million after normalisation to the total number of TCRs sequenced in each sample. TRAV1-2 paired with TRAJ12, TRAJ20 or TRAJ33 defined MAIT TCRs, while TRAV10 paired with TRAJ18 defined iNKT TCRs. A search of VDJdb, accessed on 1 November 2021, was run for TCRs annotated to CMV, EBV and SARS-CoV-2, with TCRs annotated for multiple antigens excluded. TCRdb trimmed the raw reads at Q25, called clones with MiXCR and kept productive beta chains. Every entry covers one CDR3 protein and lists the most common genes and DNA from its rows. In this record, the V and J calls reflect TCRdb's handling and not the investigators' own analysis. Here the sample has more than 85,000 distinct CDR3 sequences; 16% occur a single time. About 4.7% of the sample is held by the ten biggest clonotypes.

The sequence links TRBV27 to TRBJ2-7; the D region possibly corresponds to TRBD2 (5 bases align). The receptor was derived from an adult who was a healthcare worker with PCR-confirmed SARS-CoV-2 infection or an uninfected control (not recorded which). Sequencing was performed on whole blood, taken at baseline. The nucleotides read TGTGCCAGCAGTCCTAGCCGGGCGGCTGTGCTCTACGAGCAGTACTTC. This yields the protein CASSPSRAAVLYEQYF.